This is a list of T cell receptor beta chains from one sample in a study of identical twins. TCRdb redid the calling of the 5' RACE reads with MiXCR, one entry per CDR3 protein. The table lists about 1.7 million distinct CDR3 sequences, about 32% of them singletons. Sequenced sample: cord blood. The source of these receptors is a newborn girl in good health. CDR3s include the opening cysteine and the closing phenylalanine or tryptophan. D genes are given only for firm matches. Part of the rows lack a size; the others show once, few, many or a class for expanded clones.

length | J | V | D | size | DNA | CDR3
13 | TRBJ1-5 | TRBV20-1 | - | - | TGCAGTGCGGTTCAGGGGAGCAATCAGCCCCAGCATTTT | CSAVQGSNQPQHF
15 | TRBJ2-1 | TRBV27 | - | - | TGTGCCAGCAGTTTGGCGTGGACTGCTAACAATGAGCAGTTCTTC | CASSLAWTANNEQFF
14 | TRBJ1-5 | TRBV6-6 | - | - | TGTGCCAGCAGACAGCAGGGATCCAATCAGCCCCAGCATTTT | CASRQQGSNQPQHF
10 | TRBJ1-2 | TRBV12-3/TRBV12-4 | - | many | TGTGCCAGCAGTTTGGGTGGCTACACCTTC | CASSLGGYTF
15 | TRBJ2-7 | TRBV28 | - | - | TGTGCCAGCAGTTTAAGGGGGATTAACTCCTACGAGCAGTACTTC | CASSLRGINSYEQYF
14 | TRBJ2-1 | TRBV14 | - | few | TGTGCCAGCAGCCAAGGCTTGGCGCACAGTGAGCAGTTCTTC | CASSQGLAHSEQFF
12 | TRBJ2-1 | TRBV7-9 | - | many | TGTGCCAGCAGTCCACGTCTGAATGAGCAGTTCTTC | CASSPRLNEQFF
14 | TRBJ1-1 | TRBV11-2 | TRBD1 | few | TGTGCCAGCACCCCCCTGACAGGGAACTCTGAAGCTTTCTTT | CASTPLTGNSEAFF
12 | TRBJ1-3 | TRBV2 | - | - | TGTGCCAGCAGTGAAGAGGGAAACACCATATATTTT | CASSEEGNTIYF
13 | TRBJ1-6 | TRBV20-1 | - | once | TGCAGTGCTAGAGAGGCGGCTAATTCACCCCTCCACTTT | CSAREAANSPLHF
16 | TRBJ2-1 | TRBV6-6 | TRBD2 | - | TGTGCCAGCACCAACCGGCGAGTAGCGGGATCGAATGAGCAGTTCTTC | CASTNRRVAGSNEQFF
13 | TRBJ2-3 | TRBV24-1 | TRBD2 | many | TGTGCCACCTCATTAGCGGGAGCAGATACGCAGTATTTT | CATSLAGADTQYF
16 | TRBJ1-3 | TRBV12-3/TRBV12-4 | - | - | TGTGCCAGCAGTTTGGGTGTTTCGCGGCCAAGAAACACCATATATTTT | CASSLGVSRPRNTIYF
14 | TRBJ1-1 | TRBV25-1 | - | - | TGTGCCAGCAGTGAGAGACATCTGAACACTGAAGCTTTCTTT | CASSERHLNTEAFF
21 | TRBJ2-2 | TRBV24-1 | - | - | TGTGCCACCAGTGATGGGTACGTGGGAGTTAGGGTTATACCGAACACCGGGGAGCTGTTTTTT | CATSDGYVGVRVIPNTGELFF
12 | TRBJ2-5 | TRBV10-2 | - | - | TGCGCCAGCACCCAGTCCTGGGAGACCCAGTACTTC | CASTQSWETQYF
15 | TRBJ1-2 | TRBV12-3/TRBV12-4 | - | few | TGTGCCAGCAGTCCGACAGGTGGTAATTGGTATGGCTACACCTTC | CASSPTGGNWYGYTF
19 | TRBJ1-2 | TRBV13 | TRBD1 | few | TGTGCCAGCAGCACCCCGGGACAGCTACACGCCAGAGCCAACTATGGCTACACCTTC | CASSTPGQLHARANYGYTF
14 | TRBJ2-7 | TRBV27 | TRBD2 | few | TGTGCCAGCAGTTTAAAACTAGCGGGGTACGAGCAGTACTTC | CASSLKLAGYEQYF
16 | TRBJ2-5 | TRBV7-2 | - | - | TGTGCCAGCAGCTTAGCTGTGCGGGGCTTCTACAATGAGCAGTACTTC | CASSLAVRGFYNEQYF
17 | TRBJ2-7 | TRBV28 | - | - | TGTGCCAGCAGTTTCGGGCGGTGGGACTTCCAGTCCTACGAGCAGTACTTC | CASSFGRWDFQSYEQYF
14 | TRBJ1-1 | TRBV6-6 | - | - | TGTGCCAGCAGTCTTGACCTCAGGGGCACTGAAGCTTTCTTT | CASSLDLRGTEAFF
15 | TRBJ1-2 | TRBV4-1 | TRBD1 | - | TGCGCCAGCAGCCAAGCTCGGGGACAGAACTATGCCTACACCTTC | CASSQARGQNYAYTF
15 | TRBJ1-4 | TRBV6-5 | TRBD1 | - | TGTGCCAGCAGGTCAGAAGGACAGGGGAATGAAAAACTGTTTTTT | CASRSEGQGNEKLFF
16 | TRBJ2-3 | TRBV28 | TRBD2 | - | TGTGCCAGCAGTCGTACCGGGACTACTAGCACAGATACGCAGTATTTT | CASSRTGTTSTDTQYF
17 | TRBJ2-1 | TRBV3-1 | TRBD2 | few | TGTGCCAGCAGCCAAAGCGGAGCGGGGGACTCCTACAATGAGCAGTTCTTC | CASSQSGAGDSYNEQFF
15 | TRBJ2-1 | TRBV6-1 | TRBD1 | - | TGTGCCAGCAGTGAAGTAGCCGGGACAGGGGGCCAGCAGTTCTTC | CASSEVAGTGGQQFF
22 | TRBJ2-7 | TRBV2 | TRBD2 | - | TGTGCCAGCAGTGAAGCGGTCTCCCCCGGGACTAGCGGTGTTAAGGGGATATACGAGCAGTACTTC | CASSEAVSPGTSGVKGIYEQYF
14 | TRBJ1-4 | TRBV6-5 | - | - | TGTGCCAGCAGCGCTAACAGGGCTAATGAAAAACTGTTTTTT | CASSANRANEKLFF
15 | TRBJ2-3 | TRBV27 | - | many | TGTGCCAGCAGCCCAAGGACAGCAAACACAGATACGCAGTATTTT | CASSPRTANTDTQYF
16 | TRBJ2-5 | TRBV4-1 | TRBD2 | few | TGCGCCAGCAGCCAAGATCGCCTAGCGGGAGAAGAGACCCAGTACTTC | CASSQDRLAGEETQYF
13 | TRBJ2-7 | TRBV14 | - | - | TGTGCCAGCAGCCTCGGGACACCCAGCGAGCAGTACTTC | CASSLGTPSEQYF
16 | TRBJ2-3 | TRBV6-2/TRBV6-3 | TRBD2 | few | TGTGCCAGCAGTCCTCTAGCGGGGGGGCCCTCAGATACGCAGTATTTT | CASSPLAGGPSDTQYF
12 | TRBJ2-7 | TRBV6-1 | - | once | TGTGCCAGCAGGGAGTTGGCCTACGAGCAGTACTTC | CASRELAYEQYF
14 | TRBJ2-1 | TRBV5-1 | - | few | TGCGCCAGCAGCCCAGGGACTCCCTTAAATGAGCAGTTCTTC | CASSPGTPLNEQFF
13 | TRBJ1-2 | TRBV6-1 | - | - | TGTGCCAGCAGTGAACCGATACCTGATGGCTACACCTTC | CASSEPIPDGYTF